This T cell receptor beta chain originates from a study of cytomegalovirus exposure and HLA in healthy donors. CDR1 and CDR2 from the germline V gene are LNHDA and SQIVND (reference sequence). V dropped 8 bases and J dropped 2 bases, with 24 bases sitting between them. The CDR3 sequence is 17 residues long. PCR involved 60 Vbeta and 13 Jbeta primers. Assay: immunoSEQ multiplex PCR; the TCRdb copy retains only in-frame clones and omits some. The table shows 150,000 to 180,000 clones, with approximately 72% occurring only once. To note about this clone: Its antigen is unidentified.

Study-level results: Per published accounts, TCR beta sequences correctly predicted the HLA-A and HLA-B alleles of most subjects. TCR beta chain V- and J-gene trimming was linked, in a later analysis, to a missense variant in DCLRE1C.

Material: PBMCs. This sequence originates from a man between 18 and 29 years old in good health and CMV-seronegative. The V gene is TRBV19, the J gene TRBJ1-2; no firm D call. The DNA for the CDR3 is TGTGCCAGTTGCACCAAGTATAGCGGGAACACCAACTATGGCTACACCTTC. Protein product: CASCTKYSGNTNYGYTF.